What follows are 20 T cell receptor beta chains derived from one specimen sequenced in a study of somatic mutations in cytotoxic T cells in rheumatoid arthritis. Produced via immunoSEQ multiplex PCR; TCRdb's table is partial and in-frame only. This sample yields about 10,000 clones, of which around 74% are seen a single time; roughly a fifth belongs to the top ten. The sample consisted of CD8+ T cells sorted from blood. The source of these receptors is a man over 45 in good health.

The J gene is TRBJ2-5, the V gene TRBV9; TRBD2 matches at 7 bases. This CDR3 has 19 residues. The V gene's germline CDR1 is SGDLS and CDR2 YYNGEE. The junction had 22 bases not matched to a gene; V was cut back by 0 bases and J by 8 bases. CDR3 coding DNA: TGTGCCAGCAGCGTAGGGGACCTAGCGGAGGGCCCCGGGGTGCGTACCCAGTACTTC. This encodes CASSVGDLAEGPGVRTQYF.

The J gene is TRBJ1-1, the V gene TRBV7-2; D might be TRBD1 (6 bases). This CDR3 comprises 18 residues. Between the trimmed V and J ends, which lost 1 base and 4 bases, there was a span of 22 bases. CDR1 and CDR2 (germline): SGHTA, FQGNSA. The CDR3 is CASSLGPPRGGGGTEAFF. CDR3 in DNA: TGTGCCAGCAGCTTAGGGCCCCCTCGGGGGGGCGGCGGCACTGAAGCTTTCTTT.

This clone has just a few counts. V is TRBV28 and J is TRBJ1-2, with a tentative D call TRBD1 (6 bases). CDR3 length: 16 amino acids. CDR1 is MDHEN, CDR2 SYDVKM, per germline. Deletions cut 6 bases from V and 3 bases from J, with 20 bases between. CDR3 DNA: TGTGCCAGCAGCGCGACCCTCGGGACATTAGACTATGGCTACACCTTC. Residues: CASSATLGTLDYGYTF.

There are a few counts of this clone. The CDR3 DNA reads as TGTGCCAGCAGTGACGAGGGGGGGCACAATGAGCAGTTCTTC. Residues: CASSDEGGHNEQFF. The rearrangement uses TRBV6-4 and TRBJ2-1; the D gene is possibly TRBD2 (7 bases). V was pared by 2 bases and J by 5 bases, with 10 bases between. Per the germline V gene, CDR1 is MRHNA and CDR2 is SNTAGT. The CDR3 spans 14 residues.

The rearrangement uses TRBV7-3 and TRBJ2-7, with TRBD1 as a possible D gene (6 bases). Trimming took 6 bases from V and 5 from J, leaving 17 bases between them. CDR1 is SGHTA and CDR2 is FQGTGA in the germline V gene. The CDR3 sequence is 14 residues long. The CDR3 region is CASRNHRDNHEQYF. CDR3 nucleotides: TGTGCCAGCAGGAATCACCGGGACAACCACGAGCAGTACTTC.

This clone is categorized as medium-sized. CDR3 loop: CASSDTSGSSYNEQFF. The DNA of the CDR3 is TGTGCCAGCAGCGATACTAGCGGGAGCTCCTACAATGAGCAGTTCTTC. This rearrangement joins TRBV7-9 to TRBJ2-1, with 11 bases identical to TRBD2. V was pared by 5 bases and J by 0 bases, with 3 bases of the junction left unmatched. Germline CDR1 is SEHNR and CDR2 is FQNEAQ (reference sequence). The CDR3 is made up of 16 amino acids.

This clone was detected once. CDR3 DNA sequence: TGTGCCAGTAGTGTCCCAGGCCTATATGGCTACACCTTC. Translated, it gives CASSVPGLYGYTF. This sequence joins TRBV19 and TRBJ1-2; no reliable D call. The CDR3 consists of 13 residues. The V end lost 5 bases, the J end lost 5 bases, and 12 bases lay between the germline ends. Germline V gene lookup returns CDR1 LNHDA and CDR2 SQIVND (reference sequence).

The table lists this clone with a few counts. Other DNA sequences in this sample translate to the same CDR3. V gene TRBV7-9 combines with J gene TRBJ2-7; tentative D call: TRBD2 (6 bases). Germline CDR1 SEHNR, CDR2 FQNEAQ (reference sequence). CDR3 length: 14 residues. Trimming stripped 1 base from V and 4 bases from J, with 11 bases between. CDR3 sequence (DNA): TGTGCCAGCAGCTTAGGGCAGGGACTTTACGAGCAGTACTTC. Translation gives CASSLGQGLYEQYF. Combining the CDR3 with reference TRBV7-9 and TRBJ2-7 gives the whole variable domain DTGVSQNPRHKITKRGQNVTFRCDPISEHNRLYWYRQTLGQGPEFLTYFQNEAQLEKSRLLSDRFSAERPKGSFSTLEIQRTEQGDSAMYLCASSLGQGLYEQYFGPGTRLTVT.

V usage is TRBV19 and J usage is TRBJ2-5; TRBD2 agrees at 10 bases. Germline CDR1 reads LNHDA; CDR2 reads SQIVND (reference sequence). With 5 bases clipped from V and 2 bases from J, the junction kept 8 bases outside the gene matches. This CDR3 spans 16 amino acids. CDR3 in amino acids: CASSGEGLATQETQYF. The CDR3 DNA follows: TGTGCCAGTAGTGGAGAGGGACTAGCGACTCAAGAGACCCAGTACTTC.

The chain links TRBV11-2 to TRBJ2-5; no reliable D call. CDR3 size: 16 residues. Germline V gene lookup returns CDR1 SGHAT and CDR2 FQNNGV. Trimming took off 2 bases at V and 2 bases at J, with 15 bases between the two ends. CDR3 amino acids: CASSLYERTGQETQYF. The CDR3 nucleotides read TGTGCCAGCAGCTTATACGAGCGTACTGGGCAAGAGACCCAGTACTTC.

The chain carries TRBV28 and TRBJ1-3; D gene unclear. The CDR3 spans 14 residues. Germline V lookup: CDR1 MDHEN, CDR2 SYDVKM. Trimming stripped 3 bases from V and 1 base from J, with 7 bases between. The CDR3 DNA reads TGTGCCAGCAGTTTTCGGGGTTCTGGAAACACCATATATTTT. Translating it yields CASSFRGSGNTIYF.

The gene calls are TRBV5-1 and TRBJ2-5; TRBD1 agrees at 9 bases. Germline V gene data show CDR1 as SGHRS and CDR2 as YFSETQ. Germline trimming cut 4 bases from V and 2 bases from J; bases unmatched to any gene: 3. CDR3 size: 14 residues. The chain's CDR3 is CASSRTGAQETQYF. CDR3 DNA: TGCGCCAGCAGCCGGACAGGGGCTCAAGAGACCCAGTACTTC.

The chain employs TRBV6-1 and TRBJ2-5; TRBD1 might be the D (5 bases). TRBJ2-7 matches the DNA end more closely, so the J call is doubtful. Germline CDR1 and CDR2: MNHNS and SASEGT. CDR3 length: 15 residues. In DNA form, the CDR3 reads TGTGCCAGCAGTGAAGCGGCGTGGGGCGCCTACGAGCAGTACTTC. Its protein is CASSEAAWGAYEQYF.

The V call is TRBV28, the J call TRBJ2-1; D is unresolved. This CDR3 is 14 amino acids long. Germline assignment: CDR1 MDHEN and CDR2 SYDVKM. Trimming shortened V by 3 bases and J by 0 bases, and 6 bases separated the two germline ends. The CDR3 DNA is TGTGCCAGCAGTTTCACAGACTCCTACAATGAGCAGTTCTTC. This gives the protein CASSFTDSYNEQFF.

The chain uses TRBV30 and TRBJ2-4, with a weak D call TRBD1 (5 bases). V was cut by 2 bases and J by 0 bases, with 11 bases left in between. Germline lookup yields CDR1 GTSNPN and CDR2 SVGIG (reference sequence). The CDR3 covers 15 residues. CDR3 bases: TGTGCCTGGAGTTCACCCAGGGTAGCCAAAAACATTCAGTACTTC. This encodes CAWSSPRVAKNIQYF.

J is TRBJ2-2 and V is TRBV5-4, with D possibly TRBD2 on 5 matching bases. The CDR3 consists of 15 residues. V was cut by 4 bases and J by 3 bases, with 13 bases left in between. Germline lookup yields CDR1 SGHNT and CDR2 YYREEE (reference sequence). The CDR3 sequence is CASSQVIGDTGELFF. Written as DNA, the CDR3 is TGTGCCAGCAGCCAAGTAATCGGGGACACCGGGGAGCTGTTTTTT.

This chain links TRBV27 with TRBJ2-7, with TRBD1 identical over 10 bases. There are 12 residues in the CDR3. CDR1 is MNHEY, CDR2 SMNVEV, per germline (reference sequence). The V and J ends lost 7 bases and 6 bases, in that order; junction bases with no gene match: 3. CDR3 bases: TGTGCCAGCAAGGGACAGGGGTTCGAGCAGTACTTC. It specifies CASKGQGFEQYF.

The chain employs TRBV4-2 and TRBJ2-3, with TRBD2 identical over 8 bases. The CDR3 is made up of 16 amino acids. The V gene end was trimmed by 1 base and the J gene end by 3 bases; junction bases not matched to a gene: 6. In germline, CDR1 is LGHNA, CDR2 YNFKEQ. The CDR3 is CASSQVVAGMTDTQYF. The CDR3 DNA reads TGTGCCAGCAGCCAAGTAGTAGCGGGAATGACAGATACGCAGTATTTT.

The chain has TRBV30 and TRBJ2-3, with 9 bases matching TRBD1. The CDR3 is made up of 16 amino acids. The trim removed 2 bases at V and 8 bases at J, leaving 14 bases unmatched. Germline loops: CDR1 GTSNPN, CDR2 SVGIG (reference sequence). The CDR3 is CAWSQEQGAGGSTQYF. For the CDR3, the DNA is TGTGCCTGGAGTCAGGAACAGGGGGCCGGGGGTTCTACGCAGTATTTT.

The chain couples TRBV6-4 to TRBJ1-2; D remains unclear. The CDR3 covers 15 residues. CDR1 is MRHNA and CDR2 is SNTAGT in the germline V gene. V was pared by 5 bases and J by 4 bases, with 17 bases between. The CDR3 coding sequence is TGTGCCAGCAGTCCCGAGAGAGCGCAATCCTATGGCTACACCTTC. As protein: CASSPERAQSYGYTF.